This T cell receptor (beta chain) was sequenced for a study of OX40 agonist ivuxolimab in advanced cancers. Background for the entire study: Ivuxolimab was a fully human IgG2 agonistic monoclonal antibody targeting the costimulatory receptor OX40 (CD134). Intravenous ivuxolimab was administered to patients every 2 weeks at six dose levels: 0.01, 0.1, 0.3, 1.5, 3 and 10 mg/kg. Among the roughly 50 dose-escalation patients, around 20 had hepatocellular carcinoma, approximately 15 melanoma, 9 renal cell carcinoma and 9 head and neck cancer. In the dose-escalation cohort, more than 80% of patients were male, and the mean age was around 60 years with a range of roughly 23 to 79. Patients were allowed to have had prior anti-PD-1, anti-PD-L1 or anti-CTLA-4 therapy, and around 37% of the dose-escalation patients had previously received checkpoint inhibitors. Partial responses occurred in three dose-escalation patients, of whom one had hepatocellular carcinoma and two had cutaneous melanoma. The point of sequencing TCRbeta in the periphery was to test whether ivuxolimab changed TCR sequence diversity and drove clonal T-cell expansion. The paper reports the monotherapy dose-escalation portion (N ≈ 50 patients) of the phase I ivuxolimab trial.

Points the paper makes about the study in general: In the 0.1-3.0 mg/kg groups, partial responders were among the patients with the lowest normalized peripheral clonal expansion, particularly in CD8+ T cells. At doses of 0.1 to 3.0 mg/kg, clonal expansion of both CD4+ and CD8+ T cells in blood was seen between baseline and week 6. After ivuxolimab, expanded clones were on average more numerous among CD8+ T cells than among CD4+ T cells. Antigen specificity was not determined for the clonally expanded peripheral T cells. Low levels of normalized T-cell clonal expansion were also shown by some nonresponding patients.

As concerns this clone: The antigen it recognizes is unknown. Base-call qualities are not available, and no considerably larger clone is one nucleotide away.

Genomic DNA was extracted from sorted cells for sequencing of the TCRbeta CDR3 region. The immunoSEQ Assay was used for sequencing of TCRbeta CDR3 regions. The immuneACCESS repertoire file appears here via TCRdb, limited to in-frame rearrangements. These files lack a portion of the clones; in checked studies, under half of the deficit traces to unresolved V genes, and the cause of the others is not known. This sample has tens of thousands of clones in its table, and 76% of those were observed once. The ten largest clones add up to roughly 25% of the sample. Patients with autoimmune disease history or receiving systemic immunosuppression were excluded from the trial. Peripheral blood for TCR sequencing was collected from all dose cohorts at baseline, on cycle 4 day 1, and on cycle 7 day 1. The samples were drawn from a first-in-human, open-label, multicenter phase I dose-escalation trial of ivuxolimab. The trial enrolled adults with locally advanced or metastatic head and neck squamous cell, hepatocellular, melanoma or renal cell carcinoma. CD4+ and CD8+ T cells were sorted separately from peripheral blood before TCR sequencing.

CDR3 length: 17 amino acids, cysteine to phenylalanine. Only the CDR3 DNA stays, 51 bases, in frame from base 1. V drops 3 bases and J drops 0 bases, leaving 17 bases in between. For CDR1 and CDR2, the germline V gene lists SGHDN and FVKESK. The rearrangement combines TRBV14 with TRBJ1-1; 5 matching bases give a weak D call of TRBD1. Material: CD4+ or CD8+ T cells sorted from blood, obtained in a trial of the OX40 agonist ivuxolimab. This clonotype was obtained from an adult with an advanced solid tumor such as melanoma, head and neck, liver or kidney cancer. CDR3 sequence: CASSHMKVDTLNTEAFF. The nucleotide sequence is given as TGTGCCAGCAGCCACATGAAAGTGGACACCTTGAACACTGAAGCTTTCTTT.